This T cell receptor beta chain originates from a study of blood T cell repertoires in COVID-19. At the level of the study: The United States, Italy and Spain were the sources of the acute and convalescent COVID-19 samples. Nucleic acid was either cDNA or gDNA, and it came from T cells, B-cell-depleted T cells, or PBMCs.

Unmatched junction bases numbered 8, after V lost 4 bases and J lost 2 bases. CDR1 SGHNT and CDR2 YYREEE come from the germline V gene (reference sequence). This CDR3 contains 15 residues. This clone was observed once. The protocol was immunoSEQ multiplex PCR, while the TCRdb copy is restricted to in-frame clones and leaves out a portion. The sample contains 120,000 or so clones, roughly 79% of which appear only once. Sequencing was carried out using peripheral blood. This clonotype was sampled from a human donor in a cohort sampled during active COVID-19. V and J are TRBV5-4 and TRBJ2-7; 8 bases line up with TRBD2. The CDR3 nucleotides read TGTGCCAGCAGCGCCTACGGGCGGGAGGCCTACGAGCAGTACTTC. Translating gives CASSAYGREAYEQYF.